This T cell receptor beta chain was profiled in a study of cytomegalovirus exposure and HLA in healthy donors. Study-level findings and limits: TCR beta sequences numbering roughly 16,000 were associated with HLA alleles at 0.05 false discovery rate in a later analysis.

Comments on this clone: Its antigen is unidentified.

The germline CDR1 and CDR2 sequences are MRHNA and SNTAGT. The CDR3 sequence is 12 residues long. V dropped 2 bases and J dropped 15 bases, with 11 bases sitting between them. The PCR had 60 Vbeta and 13 Jbeta primers. TCRdb's copy holds only in-frame clones and misses some; the assay was immunoSEQ multiplex PCR. The sample carries about 190,000 clones, almost 75% recorded once. Input material: PBMCs. This TCR came from a woman in her twenties or thirties in good health and CMV-seropositive. This chain connects TRBV6-4 to TRBJ1-6, with D hard to call. The CDR3, as DNA: TGTGCCAGCAGTGACCAGAATCTGGTCCTCCACTTT. Amino acids: CASSDQNLVLHF.